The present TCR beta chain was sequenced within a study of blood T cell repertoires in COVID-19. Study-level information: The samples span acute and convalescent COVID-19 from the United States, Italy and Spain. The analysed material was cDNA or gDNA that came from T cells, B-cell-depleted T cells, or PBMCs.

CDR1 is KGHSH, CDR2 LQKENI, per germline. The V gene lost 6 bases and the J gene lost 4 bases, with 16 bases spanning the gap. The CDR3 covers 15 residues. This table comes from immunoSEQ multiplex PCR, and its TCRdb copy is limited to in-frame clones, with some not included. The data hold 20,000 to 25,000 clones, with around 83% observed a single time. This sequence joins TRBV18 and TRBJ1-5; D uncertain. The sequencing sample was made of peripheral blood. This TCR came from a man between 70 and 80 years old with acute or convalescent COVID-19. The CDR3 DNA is TGTGCCAGCTCCCCCTATGGCGGCGGAAATCAGCCCCAGCATTTT. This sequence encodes CASSPYGGGNQPQHF.